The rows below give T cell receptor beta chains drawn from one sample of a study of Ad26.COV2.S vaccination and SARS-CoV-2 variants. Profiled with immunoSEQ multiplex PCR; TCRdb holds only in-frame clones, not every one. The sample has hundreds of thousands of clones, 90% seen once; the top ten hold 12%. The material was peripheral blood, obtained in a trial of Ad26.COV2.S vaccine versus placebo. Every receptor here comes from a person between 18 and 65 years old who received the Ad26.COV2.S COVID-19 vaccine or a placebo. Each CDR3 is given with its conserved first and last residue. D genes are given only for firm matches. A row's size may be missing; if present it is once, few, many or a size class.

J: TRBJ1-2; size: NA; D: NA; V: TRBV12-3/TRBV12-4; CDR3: CASSFGTPYGYTF; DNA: TGTGCCAGCAGTTTCGGGACACCCTATGGCTACACCTTC
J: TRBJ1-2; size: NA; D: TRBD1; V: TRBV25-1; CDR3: CASSGVEGAANYGYTF; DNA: TGTGCCAGCAGTGGTGTAGAGGGGGCAGCGAACTATGGCTACACCTTC
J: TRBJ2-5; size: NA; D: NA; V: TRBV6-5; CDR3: CASSLGSTQYF; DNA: TGTGCCAGCAGTTTGGGATCTACCCAGTACTTC
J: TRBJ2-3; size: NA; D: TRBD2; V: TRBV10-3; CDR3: CAISLADTDTQYF; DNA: TGTGCCATCAGTCTAGCGGACACAGATACGCAGTATTTT
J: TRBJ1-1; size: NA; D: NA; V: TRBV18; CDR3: CASSFTPYFTEAFF; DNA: TGTGCCAGCTCCTTCACTCCTTATTTCACTGAAGCTTTCTTT
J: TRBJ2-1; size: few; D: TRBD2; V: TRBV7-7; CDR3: CASSLEGLAGGGEQFF; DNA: TGTGCCAGCAGCTTAGAAGGACTAGCGGGAGGAGGAGAGCAGTTCTTC
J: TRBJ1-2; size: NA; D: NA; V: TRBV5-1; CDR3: CASSLEIGGGYGYTF; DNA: TGCGCCAGCAGCTTGGAAATTGGGGGAGGCTATGGCTACACCTTC
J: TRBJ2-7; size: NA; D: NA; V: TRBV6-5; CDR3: CASRRGLHYEQYF; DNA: TGTGCCAGCAGACGAGGACTGCACTACGAGCAGTACTTC
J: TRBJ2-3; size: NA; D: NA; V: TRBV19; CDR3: CASSIGATSTDTQYF; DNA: TGTGCCAGTAGTATAGGGGCCACTAGCACAGATACGCAGTATTTT
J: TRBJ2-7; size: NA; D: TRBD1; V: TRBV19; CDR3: CASSKAGPRTGQSYEQYF; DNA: TGTGCCAGTAGTAAAGCGGGCCCGAGGACAGGGCAATCCTACGAGCAGTACTTC
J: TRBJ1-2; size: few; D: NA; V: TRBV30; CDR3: CAWRGPGQQYGYTF; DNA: TGTGCCTGGAGGGGGCCCGGACAACAGTATGGCTACACCTTC
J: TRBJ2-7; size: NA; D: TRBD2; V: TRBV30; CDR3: CAWTRLAGEQYF; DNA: TGTGCCTGGACACGACTAGCGGGCGAGCAGTACTTC
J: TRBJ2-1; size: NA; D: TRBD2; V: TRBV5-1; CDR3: CASKFESGRSYNEQFF; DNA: TGCGCCAGCAAGTTCGAGAGCGGGAGGTCCTACAATGAGCAGTTCTTC
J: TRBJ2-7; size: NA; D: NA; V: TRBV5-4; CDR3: CASSLAPQDTYEQYF; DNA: TGTGCCAGCAGCTTGGCCCCCCAGGACACCTACGAGCAGTACTTC
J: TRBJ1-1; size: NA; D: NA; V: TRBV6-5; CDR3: CASSGGWTGNTEAFF; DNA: TGTGCCAGCAGCGGCGGGTGGACCGGGAACACTGAAGCTTTCTTT
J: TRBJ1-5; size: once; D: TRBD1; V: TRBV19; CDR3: CASGLTGPNQPQHF; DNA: TGTGCCAGCGGCTTGACAGGGCCCAATCAGCCCCAGCATTTT
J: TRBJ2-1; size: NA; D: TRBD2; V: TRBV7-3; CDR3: CASSSLAGVSYNEQFF; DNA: TGTGCCAGCAGCTCTCTAGCGGGAGTATCCTACAATGAGCAGTTCTTC
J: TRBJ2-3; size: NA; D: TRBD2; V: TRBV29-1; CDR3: CSAQGLVADTQYF; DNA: TGCAGCGCTCAAGGACTAGTGGCAGATACGCAGTATTTT
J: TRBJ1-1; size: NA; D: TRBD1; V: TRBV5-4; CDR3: CASSVGQGRTEAFF; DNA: TGTGCCAGCAGCGTCGGACAGGGAAGGACTGAAGCTTTCTTT
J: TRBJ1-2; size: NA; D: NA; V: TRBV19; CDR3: CASPTVAYTF; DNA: TGTGCCAGCCCCACTGTGGCCTACACCTTC
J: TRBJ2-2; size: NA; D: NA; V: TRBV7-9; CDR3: CASTFSQGSEKTGELFF; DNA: TGTGCCAGCACCTTCTCCCAGGGGAGTGAAAAGACCGGGGAGCTGTTTTTT
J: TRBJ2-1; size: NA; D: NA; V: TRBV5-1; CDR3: CASSWTGEDEQFF; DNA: TGCGCCAGCAGCTGGACTGGGGAGGATGAGCAGTTCTTC
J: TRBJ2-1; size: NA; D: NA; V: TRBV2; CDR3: CASSESYNEQFF; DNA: TGTGCCAGCAGTGAGTCCTACAATGAGCAGTTCTTC
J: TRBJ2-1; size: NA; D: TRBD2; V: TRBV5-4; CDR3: CASSLGLAGVYNEQFF; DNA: TGTGCCAGCAGCCTGGGTCTAGCGGGAGTATACAATGAGCAGTTCTTC
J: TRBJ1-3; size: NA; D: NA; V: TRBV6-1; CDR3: CASSETGSGNTIYF; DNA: TGTGCCAGCAGTGAAACAGGGTCTGGAAACACCATATATTTT
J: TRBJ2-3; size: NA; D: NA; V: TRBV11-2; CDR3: CASSAMSSTDTQYF; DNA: TGTGCCAGCAGCGCAATGAGCAGCACAGATACGCAGTATTTT
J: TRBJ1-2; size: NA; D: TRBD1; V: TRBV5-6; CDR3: CASSLARDRPYGYTF; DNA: TGTGCCAGCAGCTTAGCCCGGGACAGACCCTATGGCTACACCTTC
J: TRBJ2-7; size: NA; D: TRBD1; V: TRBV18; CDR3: CASSQYTGGKYEQYF; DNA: TGTGCCAGCTCACAATATACAGGGGGCAAATACGAGCAGTACTTC
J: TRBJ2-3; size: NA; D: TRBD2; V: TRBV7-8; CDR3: CAISDPGLATSTDTQYF; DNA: TGTGCCATCTCGGACCCGGGACTAGCGACTAGCACAGATACGCAGTATTTT
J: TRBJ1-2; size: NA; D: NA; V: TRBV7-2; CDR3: CASSPSPAGGGYGYTF; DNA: TGTGCCAGCAGCCCTAGTCCGGCGGGCGGCGGCTATGGCTACACCTTC
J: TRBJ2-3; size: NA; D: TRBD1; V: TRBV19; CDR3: CASSITGATQYF; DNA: TGTGCCAGTAGTATCACAGGGGCCACGCAGTATTTT
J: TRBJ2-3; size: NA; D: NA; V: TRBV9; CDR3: CASSDSGAGTDTQYF; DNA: TGTGCCAGCAGCGACTCGGGGGCCGGCACAGATACGCAGTATTTT
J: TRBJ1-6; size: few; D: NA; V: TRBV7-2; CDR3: CASSRRPQGNNSPLHF; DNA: TGTGCCAGCAGCCGCAGACCTCAGGGAAATAATTCACCCCTCCACTTT
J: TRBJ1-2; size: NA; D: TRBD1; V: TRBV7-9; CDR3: CASSFRDRPNYGYTF; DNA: TGTGCCAGCAGCTTCAGGGACAGGCCAAACTATGGCTACACCTTC
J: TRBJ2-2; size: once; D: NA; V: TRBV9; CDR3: CASRTGHSNTGELFF; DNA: TGTGCCAGCAGAACGGGACACTCGAACACCGGGGAGCTGTTTTTT
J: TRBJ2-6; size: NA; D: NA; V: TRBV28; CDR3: CASSLVGAGANVLTF; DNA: TGTGCCAGCAGCCTTGTAGGAGCTGGGGCCAACGTCCTGACTTTC
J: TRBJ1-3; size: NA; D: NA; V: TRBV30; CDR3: CAWSLESGNTIYF; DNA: TGTGCCTGGAGTCTGGAGTCTGGAAACACCATATATTTT